Below, one TCR beta chain is given with its context. This clonotype occurred many times. The antigen this receptor binds is unknown. Base qualities are not provided; no much larger clone lies one nucleotide away. Instrument used: Illumina HiSeq 2500. Quantitative 5'-RACE with molecular barcodes was the method used to prepare the TCR beta libraries. In the paper's pipeline: To identify disease-linked TCR variants, a new computational method was used, one built on a probabilistic model of VDJ rearrangement. The public reads were run again by TCRdb, first through fastp at Q25 and then through MiXCR, and only productive beta chains were kept. Rows matching on CDR3 protein sequence are summarized as one entry with the most common DNA and genes. The V and J calls were not made by the authors but by TCRdb's processing. Within this sample are about 800,000 distinct CDR3 sequences, with approximately 12% of them counted one time only. The top ten clones comprise under 0.6% of the sample.

CDR1 and CDR2, looked up from the germline V gene (reference sequence), are DFQATT and SNEGSKA. Relative to germline, V is 3 bases shorter and J is 3 bases shorter, with 9 bases between their ends. The CDR3 spans 13 residues, from the cysteine through the phenylalanine. Of all the DNA, just the CDR3 is kept, 39 bases in frame from base 1. This sample is part of a study of CD8 T cells in ankylosing spondylitis listed by TCRdb under 2017. Context from the whole study: The study set out to find disease-linked TCR variants by profiling T cell receptor beta repertoires in ankylosing spondylitis patients and healthy donors. Samples of peripheral blood were taken, and for ankylosing spondylitis patients, synovial fluid was collected as well. The full study cohort was made up of over 20 ankylosing spondylitis patients and 108 healthy donors.

Study-level results and caveats: Some motif variants had previously been reported in the synovial fluid and blood of reactive arthritis patients, which suggests shared mechanisms of disease initiation. According to the report, matched synovial fluid samples from ankylosing spondylitis patients were significantly enriched for the disease-linked clones. In peripheral blood, the disease-linked clones were found at relatively low frequencies and had a CD8+ phenotype. Blood from ankylosing spondylitis patients appeared to be characterized by a TCR beta motif composed of 7 to 9 highly homologous amino acid variants.

The chain uses TRBV20-1 and TRBJ2-1; no D gene can be assigned with confidence. This TCR came from a male donor with ankylosing spondylitis. Sequenced material: blood, either unsorted or a sorted T cell fraction (not recorded which). The sequenced DNA: TGCAGTGCTAGTAGAAGTTACTACAATGAGCAGTTCTTC. Translation gives CSASRSYYNEQFF.